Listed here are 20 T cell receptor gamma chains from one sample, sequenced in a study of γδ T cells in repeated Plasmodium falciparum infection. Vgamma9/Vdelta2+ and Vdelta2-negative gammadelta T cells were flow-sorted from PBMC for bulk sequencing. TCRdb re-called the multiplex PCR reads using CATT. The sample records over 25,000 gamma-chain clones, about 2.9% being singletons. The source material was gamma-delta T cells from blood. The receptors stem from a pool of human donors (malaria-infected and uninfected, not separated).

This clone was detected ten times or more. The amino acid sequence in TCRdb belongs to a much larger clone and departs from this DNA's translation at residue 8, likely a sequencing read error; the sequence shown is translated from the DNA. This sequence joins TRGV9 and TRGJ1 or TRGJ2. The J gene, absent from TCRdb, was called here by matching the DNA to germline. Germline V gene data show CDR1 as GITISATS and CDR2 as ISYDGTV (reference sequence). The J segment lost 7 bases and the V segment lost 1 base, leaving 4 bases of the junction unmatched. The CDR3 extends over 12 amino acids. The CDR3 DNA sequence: TGTGCCTTGTGGGAGGTTTGGTATAAGAAACTCTTT. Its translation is CALWEVWYKKLF.

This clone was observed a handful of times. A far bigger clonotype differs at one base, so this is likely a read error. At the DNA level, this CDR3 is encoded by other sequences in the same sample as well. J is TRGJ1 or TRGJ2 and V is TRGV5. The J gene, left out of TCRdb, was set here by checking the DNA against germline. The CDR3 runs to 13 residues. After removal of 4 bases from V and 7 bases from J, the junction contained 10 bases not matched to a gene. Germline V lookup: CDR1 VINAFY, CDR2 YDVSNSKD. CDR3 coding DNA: TGTGCCACCTGGGAGTTCTCGGGGTATAAGAAACTCTTT. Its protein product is CATWEFSGYKKLF.

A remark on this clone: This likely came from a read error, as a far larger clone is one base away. The CDR3 coding sequence is TGTGCCACCTGGGACGGACATAATATAAGATTTTATTACAAGAAACTCTTT. It translates to CATWDGHNIRFYYKKLF. This rearrangement joins TRGV2 to TRGJ1 or TRGJ2. No J gene is reported in TCRdb; it was inferred here by comparing the DNA with germline. Germline V gives CDR1 EGSNGY, CDR2 YDSYNSKV. The CDR3 consists of 17 residues.

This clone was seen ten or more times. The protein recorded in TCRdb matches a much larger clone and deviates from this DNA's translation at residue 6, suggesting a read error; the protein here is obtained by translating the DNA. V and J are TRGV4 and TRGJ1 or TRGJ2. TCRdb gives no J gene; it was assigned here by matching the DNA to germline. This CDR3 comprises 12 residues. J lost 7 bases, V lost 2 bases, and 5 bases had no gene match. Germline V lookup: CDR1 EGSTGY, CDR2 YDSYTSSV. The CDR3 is CATWDEQYKKLF. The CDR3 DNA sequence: TGTGCCACCTGGGATGAACAATATAAGAAACTCTTT.

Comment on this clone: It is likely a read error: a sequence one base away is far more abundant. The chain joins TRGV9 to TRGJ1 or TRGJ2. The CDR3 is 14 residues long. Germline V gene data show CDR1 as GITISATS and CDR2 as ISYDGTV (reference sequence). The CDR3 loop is CALWEVQPYYKKLF. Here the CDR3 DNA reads TGTGCCTTGTGGGAGGTGCAGCCGTATTATAAGAAGCTCTTT.

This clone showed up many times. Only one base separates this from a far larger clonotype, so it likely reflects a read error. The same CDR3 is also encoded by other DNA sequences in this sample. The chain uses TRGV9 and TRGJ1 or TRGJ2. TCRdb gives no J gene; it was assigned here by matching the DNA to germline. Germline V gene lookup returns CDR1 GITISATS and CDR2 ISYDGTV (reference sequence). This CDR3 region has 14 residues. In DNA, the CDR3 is TGCGCCTTGTGGGAGGTCCCTCAACCCTATAAGAAACTCTTT. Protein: CALWEVPQPYKKLF.

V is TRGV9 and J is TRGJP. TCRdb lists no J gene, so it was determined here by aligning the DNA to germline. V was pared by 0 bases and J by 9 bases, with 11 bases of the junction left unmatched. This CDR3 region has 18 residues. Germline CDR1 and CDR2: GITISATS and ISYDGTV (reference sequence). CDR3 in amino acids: CALWEVGSAGLGKKIKVF. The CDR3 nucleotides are TGTGCCTTGTGGGAGGTGGGTTCAGCGGGGTTGGGCAAAAAAATCAAGGTATTT.

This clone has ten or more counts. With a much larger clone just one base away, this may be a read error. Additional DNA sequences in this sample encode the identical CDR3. CDR3 bases: TGTGCCACCTGGGACGGGCGGGGTAGTGATTGGATCAAGACGTTT. The encoded protein is CATWDGRGSDWIKTF. V is TRGV2 and J is TRGJP2. The CDR3 consists of 15 residues. The germline V gene has CDR1 EGSNGY and CDR2 YDSYNSKV. The trim removed 0 bases at V and 3 bases at J, leaving 4 bases unmatched.

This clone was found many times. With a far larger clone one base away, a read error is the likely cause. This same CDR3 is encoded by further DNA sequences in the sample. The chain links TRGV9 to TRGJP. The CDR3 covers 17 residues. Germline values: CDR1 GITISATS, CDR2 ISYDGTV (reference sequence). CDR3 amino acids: CALWEVQGGLGKKIKVF. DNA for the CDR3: TGTGCCCTGTGGGAGGTGCAAGGGGGGTTGGGCAAAAAAATCAAGGTATTT.

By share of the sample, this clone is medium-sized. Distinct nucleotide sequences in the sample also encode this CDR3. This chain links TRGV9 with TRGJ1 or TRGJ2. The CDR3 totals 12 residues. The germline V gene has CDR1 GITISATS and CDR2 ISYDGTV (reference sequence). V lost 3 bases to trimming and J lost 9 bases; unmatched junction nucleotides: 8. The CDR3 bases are TGTGCCTTGTGGGAGCCCGTGCCTAAGAAACTCTTT. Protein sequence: CALWEPVPKKLF.

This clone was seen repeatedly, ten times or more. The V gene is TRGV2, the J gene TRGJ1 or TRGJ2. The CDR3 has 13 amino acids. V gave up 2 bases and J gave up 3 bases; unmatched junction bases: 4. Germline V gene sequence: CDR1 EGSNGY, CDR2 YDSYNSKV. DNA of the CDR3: TGTGCCACCTGGGACGCTTTTTATTATAAGAAACTCTTT. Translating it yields CATWDAFYYKKLF.

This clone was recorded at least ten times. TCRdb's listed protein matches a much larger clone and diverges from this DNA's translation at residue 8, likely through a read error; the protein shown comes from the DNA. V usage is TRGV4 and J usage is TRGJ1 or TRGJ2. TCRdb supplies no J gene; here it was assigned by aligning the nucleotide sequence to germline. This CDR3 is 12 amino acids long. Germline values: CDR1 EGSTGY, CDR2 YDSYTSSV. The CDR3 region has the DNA TGTGCCACCTGGGAGAGTTATTGTAAGAAACTCTTT. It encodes CATWESYCKKLF.

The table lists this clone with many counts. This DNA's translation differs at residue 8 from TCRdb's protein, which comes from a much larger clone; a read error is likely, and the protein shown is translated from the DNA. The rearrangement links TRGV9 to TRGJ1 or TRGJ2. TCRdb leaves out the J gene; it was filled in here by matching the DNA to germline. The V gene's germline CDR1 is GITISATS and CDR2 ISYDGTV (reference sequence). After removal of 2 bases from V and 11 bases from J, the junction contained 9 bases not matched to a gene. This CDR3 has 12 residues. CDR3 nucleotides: TGTGCCTTGTGGGAGGGGAGTGGTGAGAAACTCTTT. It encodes CALWEGSGEKLF.

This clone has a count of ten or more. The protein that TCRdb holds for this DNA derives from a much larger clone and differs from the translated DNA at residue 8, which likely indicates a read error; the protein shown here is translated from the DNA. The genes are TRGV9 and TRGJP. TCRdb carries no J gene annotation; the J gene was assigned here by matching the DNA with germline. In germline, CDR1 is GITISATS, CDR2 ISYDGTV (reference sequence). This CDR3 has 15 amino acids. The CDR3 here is CALWSQESGKKIKVF. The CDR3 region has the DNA TGTGCCTTGTGGTCTCAAGAGTCGGGCAAAAAAATCAAGGTATTT.

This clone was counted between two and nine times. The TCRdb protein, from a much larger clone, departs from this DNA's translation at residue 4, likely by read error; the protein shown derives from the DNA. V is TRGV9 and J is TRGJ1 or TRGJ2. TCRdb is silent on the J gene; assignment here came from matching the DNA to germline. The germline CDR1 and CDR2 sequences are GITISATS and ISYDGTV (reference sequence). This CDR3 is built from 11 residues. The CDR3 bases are TGTGCCTTGCGGGAGGGCGGCGGGAAACTCTTT. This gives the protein CALREGGGKLF.

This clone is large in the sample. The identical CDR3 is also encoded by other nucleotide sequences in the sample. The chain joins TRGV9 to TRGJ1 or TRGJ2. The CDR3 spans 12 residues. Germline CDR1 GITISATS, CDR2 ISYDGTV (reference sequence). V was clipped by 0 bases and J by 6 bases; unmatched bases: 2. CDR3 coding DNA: TGTGCCTTGTGGGAGGTGGGTTATAAGAAACTCTTT. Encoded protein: CALWEVGYKKLF.

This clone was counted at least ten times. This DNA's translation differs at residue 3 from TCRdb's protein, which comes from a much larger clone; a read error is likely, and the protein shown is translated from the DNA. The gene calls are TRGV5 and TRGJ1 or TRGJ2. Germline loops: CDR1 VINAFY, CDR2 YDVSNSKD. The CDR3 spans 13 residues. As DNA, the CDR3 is TGTGCCGCCTGGGACAGAACTTATTATAAGAAACTCTTT. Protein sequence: CAAWDRTYYKKLF.

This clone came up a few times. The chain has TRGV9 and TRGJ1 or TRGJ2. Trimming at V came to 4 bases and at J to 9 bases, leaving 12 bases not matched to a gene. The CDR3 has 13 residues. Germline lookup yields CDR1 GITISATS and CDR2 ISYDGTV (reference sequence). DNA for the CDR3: TGTGCCTTGTGGGACTTATCCGGGGGTAAGAAACTCTTT. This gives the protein CALWDLSGGKKLF.

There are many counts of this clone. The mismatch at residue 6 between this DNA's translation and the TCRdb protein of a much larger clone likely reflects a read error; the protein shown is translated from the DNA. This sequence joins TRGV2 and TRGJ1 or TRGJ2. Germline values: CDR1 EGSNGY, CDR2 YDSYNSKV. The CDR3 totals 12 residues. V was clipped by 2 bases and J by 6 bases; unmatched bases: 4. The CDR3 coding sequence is TGTGCCACCTGGGACGAACCTTATAAGAAACTCTTT. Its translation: CATWDEPYKKLF.

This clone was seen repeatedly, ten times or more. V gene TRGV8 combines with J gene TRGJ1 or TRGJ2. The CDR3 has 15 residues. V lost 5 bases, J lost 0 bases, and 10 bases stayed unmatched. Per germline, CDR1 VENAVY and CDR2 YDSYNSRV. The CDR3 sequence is CATWVTEGNYYKKLF. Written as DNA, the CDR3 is TGTGCCACCTGGGTCACCGAAGGGAATTATTATAAGAAACTCTTT.